This TCR beta chain stems from a study of T-cell memory formation after mild COVID-19. General observations from the study: Most CD4+ clones that shrank were in CM and EM, while CD8+ ones turned up in EMRA.

V dropped 5 bases and J dropped 0 bases, with 14 bases sitting between them. The CDR3 runs to 15 residues. Germline loops: CDR1 LGHDT, CDR2 YNNKEL (reference sequence). TCRalpha and TCRbeta libraries used 5'RACE with constant-segment primers and UMIs. TCRdb called the 5' RACE reads again in MiXCR, with one record for every CDR3 protein. The sample holds about half a million distinct CDR3 sequences; 18% are singletons and the top ten take roughly an eighth. This clonotype has just a few counts. Its antigen is still unknown. Material for sequencing was PBMCs or a T cell subset sorted from them (not recorded which). This clonotype originated in an adult woman who had mild COVID-19 (a few samples of this study predate the infection). Cell type and time point are not known. The chain employs TRBV3-1 and TRBJ2-7; D possibly matches TRBD1 or TRBD2 (5 bases each). CDR3 region: CASSFRDGSSYEQYF. The CDR3 nucleotides are TGTGCCAGCAGCTTCCGGGACGGAAGCTCCTACGAGCAGTACTTC.